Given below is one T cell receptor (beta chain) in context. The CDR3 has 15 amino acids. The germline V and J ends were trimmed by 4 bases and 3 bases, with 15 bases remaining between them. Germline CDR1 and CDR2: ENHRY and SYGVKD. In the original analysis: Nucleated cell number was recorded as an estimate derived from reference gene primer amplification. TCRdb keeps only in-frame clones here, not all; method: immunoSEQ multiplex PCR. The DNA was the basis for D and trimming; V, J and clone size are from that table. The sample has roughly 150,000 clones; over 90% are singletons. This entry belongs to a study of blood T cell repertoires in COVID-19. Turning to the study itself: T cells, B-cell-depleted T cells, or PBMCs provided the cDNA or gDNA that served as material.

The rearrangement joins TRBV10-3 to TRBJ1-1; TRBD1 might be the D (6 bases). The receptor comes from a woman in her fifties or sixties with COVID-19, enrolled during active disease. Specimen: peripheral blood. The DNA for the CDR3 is TGTGCCATCAGTGGGGAACAGGGTTGGGACACTGAAGCTTTCTTT. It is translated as CAISGEQGWDTEAFF.